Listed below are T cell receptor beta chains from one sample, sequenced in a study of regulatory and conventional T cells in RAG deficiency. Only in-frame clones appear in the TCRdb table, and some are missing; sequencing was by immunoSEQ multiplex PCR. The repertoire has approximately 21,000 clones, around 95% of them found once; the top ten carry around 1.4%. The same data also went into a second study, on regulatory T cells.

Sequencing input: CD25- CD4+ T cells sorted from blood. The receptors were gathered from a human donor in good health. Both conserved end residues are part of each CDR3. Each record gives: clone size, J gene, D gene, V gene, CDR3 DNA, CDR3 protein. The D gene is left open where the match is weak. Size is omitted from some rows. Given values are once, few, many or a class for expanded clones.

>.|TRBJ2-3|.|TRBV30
TGTGCCTGGAGTCGAAGCGGTGCCACAGATACGCAGTATTTT
CAWSRSGATDTQYF
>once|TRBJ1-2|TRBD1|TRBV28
TGTGCCAGCAGTTTAGGCCAGGGACAGGCGCGTCTGGGCTATGGCTACACCTTC
CASSLGQGQARLGYGYTF
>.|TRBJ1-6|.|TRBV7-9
TGTGCCAGCAGCAAGGTGGAGCGGGACTACAGCTCCTATAATTCACCCCTCCACTTT
CASSKVERDYSSYNSPLHF
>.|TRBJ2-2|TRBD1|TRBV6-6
TGTGCCAGCAGGAAGGGGACAGGGTGGACCGGGGAGCTGTTTTTT
CASRKGTGWTGELFF
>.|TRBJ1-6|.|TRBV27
TGTGCCAGCAGTACAGGGACGGAAGGGACACCCCTCCACTTT
CASSTGTEGTPLHF
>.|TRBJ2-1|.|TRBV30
TGTGCCTGGAGTTTCGACAGGATCAATGAGCAGTTCTTC
CAWSFDRINEQFF
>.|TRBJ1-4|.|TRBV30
TGTGCCTGGAGTCCAGGACAGTATGAAAAACTGTTTTTT
CAWSPGQYEKLFF
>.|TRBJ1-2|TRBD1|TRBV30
TGTGCCTGGAGTGTCCCGGGACAGGGGATATATGGCTACACCTTC
CAWSVPGQGIYGYTF
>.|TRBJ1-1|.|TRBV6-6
TGTGCCAGCACCGCCCGGGGGGATTGGCACACTGAAGCTTTCTTT
CASTARGDWHTEAFF
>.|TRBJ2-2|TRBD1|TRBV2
TGTGCCAGCAGTGAAGCGACAGGGGCCGTCACCGGGGAGCTGTTTTTT
CASSEATGAVTGELFF
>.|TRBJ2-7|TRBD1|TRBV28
TGTGCCAGCAGGTCTGGGACAGGGGCAAGAGGGGGCTCCTACGAGCAGTACTTC
CASRSGTGARGGSYEQYF
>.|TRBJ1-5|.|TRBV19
TGTGCCAGTAGTATTGCTGACAGAAGCAATCAGCCCCAGCATTTT
CASSIADRSNQPQHF
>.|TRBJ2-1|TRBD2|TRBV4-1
TGCGCCAGCAGCGGAAAGACGGGCAGCGGGGGGGATACCTACAATGAGCAGTTCTTC
CASSGKTGSGGDTYNEQFF
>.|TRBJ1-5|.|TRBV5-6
TGTGCCAGCAGCTCCGGCTGGAGCCAGCCCCAGCATTTT
CASSSGWSQPQHF
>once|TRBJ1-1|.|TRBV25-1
TGTGCCAGCAGTGACTCCTTGGCCGCTTTCTTT
CASSDSLAAFF
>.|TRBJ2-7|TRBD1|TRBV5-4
TGTGCCAGCAGGATCCGGGACAGCCTTGAGCAGTACTTC
CASRIRDSLEQYF
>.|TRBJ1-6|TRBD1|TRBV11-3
TGTGCCAGCAGCTTAGGGACAGGGAATTCACCCCTCCACTTT
CASSLGTGNSPLHF
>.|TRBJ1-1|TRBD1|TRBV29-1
TGCAGCGTTGACCGGGACAGGGACCGAGAAGCTTTCTTT
CSVDRDRDREAFF
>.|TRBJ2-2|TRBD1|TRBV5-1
TGCGCCAGCAGCTGGGCCGGGACAGGGGGCTTCGCCGGGGAGCTGTTTTTT
CASSWAGTGGFAGELFF
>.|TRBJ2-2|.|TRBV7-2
TGTGCCAGCAGCTTAGAGGTGGGCCAGAACACCGGGGAGCTGTTTTTT
CASSLEVGQNTGELFF
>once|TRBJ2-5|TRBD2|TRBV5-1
TGCGCCAGCAGCGCCGGACTAGCGTCCCCAGAGACCCAGTACTTC
CASSAGLASPETQYF
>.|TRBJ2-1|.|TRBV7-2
TGTGCCAGCAACCTTGAGGGCCATGAGCAGTTCTTC
CASNLEGHEQFF
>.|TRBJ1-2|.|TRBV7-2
TGTGCCAGCAGCTCGTCCCTCTATGGCTACACCTTC
CASSSSLYGYTF
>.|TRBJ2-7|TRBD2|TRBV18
TGTGCCAGCTCACCCAGAACGGGGGGACCCAGCTCCTACGAGCAGTACTTC
CASSPRTGGPSSYEQYF
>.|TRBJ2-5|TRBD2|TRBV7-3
TGTGCCAGCAGCTGGGAGGGGAACTCGGAGACCCAGTACTTC
CASSWEGNSETQYF
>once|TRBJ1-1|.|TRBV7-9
TGTGCCAGCAGCCTCCTAGAGACAGTGAACACTGAAGCTTTCTTT
CASSLLETVNTEAFF